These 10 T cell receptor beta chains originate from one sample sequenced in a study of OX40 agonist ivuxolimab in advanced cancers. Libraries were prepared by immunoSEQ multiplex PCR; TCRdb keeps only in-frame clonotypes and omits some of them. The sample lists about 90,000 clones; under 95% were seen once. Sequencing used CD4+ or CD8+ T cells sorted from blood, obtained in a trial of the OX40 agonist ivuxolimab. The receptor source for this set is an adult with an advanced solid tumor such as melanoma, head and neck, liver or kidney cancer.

The chain's CDR3 is CASSTQTQGALQPQHF. In DNA form, the CDR3 reads TGTGCCAGCAGTACCCAAACACAGGGGGCGCTTCAGCCCCAGCATTTT. The chain carries TRBV27 and TRBJ1-5; TRBD1 aligns across 9 bases. Germline V CDR1 and CDR2: MNHEY, SMNVEV (reference sequence). With 5 bases clipped from V and 6 bases from J, the junction kept 11 bases outside the gene matches. The CDR3 is made up of 16 amino acids.

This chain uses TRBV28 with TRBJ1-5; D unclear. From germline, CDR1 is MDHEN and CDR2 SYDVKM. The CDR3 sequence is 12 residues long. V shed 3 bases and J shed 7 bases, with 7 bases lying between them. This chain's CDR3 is CASSLVGQPQHF. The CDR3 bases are TGTGCCAGCAGTTTGGTCGGACAGCCCCAGCATTTT. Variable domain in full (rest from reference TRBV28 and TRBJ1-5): DVKVTQSSRYLVKRTGEKVFLECVQDMDHENMFWYRQDPGLGLRLIYFSYDVKMKEKGDIPEGYSVSREKKERFSLILESASTNQTSMYLCASSLVGQPQHFGDGTRLSIL.

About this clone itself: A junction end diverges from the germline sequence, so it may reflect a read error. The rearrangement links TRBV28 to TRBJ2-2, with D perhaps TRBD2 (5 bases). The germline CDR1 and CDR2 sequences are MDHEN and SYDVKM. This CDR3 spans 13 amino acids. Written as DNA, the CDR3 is TGTGCCAGCAGTTTACAACAGACCGGGGTGCTGTTTTTT. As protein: CASSLQQTGVLFF. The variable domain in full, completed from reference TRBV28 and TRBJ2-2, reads DVKVTQSSRYLVKRTGEKVFLECVQDMDHENMFWYRQDPGLGLRLIYFSYDVKMKEKGDIPEGYSVSREKKERFSLILESASTNQTSMYLCASSLQQTGVLFFGEGSRLTVL.

Here the CDR3 DNA reads TGTGCCAGCAAGGCTACGGGGCCACCCAAGTACGAGCAGTACTTC. Protein: CASKATGPPKYEQYF. This sequence joins TRBV27 and TRBJ2-7, with D possibly being TRBD1 or TRBD2 (5 bases each). The V end was cut by 7 bases, the J end by 4 bases, with 20 bases between. This CDR3 has 15 amino acids. Germline V gives CDR1 MNHEY, CDR2 SMNVEV (reference sequence).

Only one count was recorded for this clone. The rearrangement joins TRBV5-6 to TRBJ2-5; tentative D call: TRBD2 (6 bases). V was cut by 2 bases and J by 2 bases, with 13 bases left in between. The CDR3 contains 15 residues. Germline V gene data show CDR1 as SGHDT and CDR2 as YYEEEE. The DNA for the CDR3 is TGTGCCAGCAGCTTCCTCCGGGGGAAACAAGAGACCCAGTACTTC. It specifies CASSFLRGKQETQYF.

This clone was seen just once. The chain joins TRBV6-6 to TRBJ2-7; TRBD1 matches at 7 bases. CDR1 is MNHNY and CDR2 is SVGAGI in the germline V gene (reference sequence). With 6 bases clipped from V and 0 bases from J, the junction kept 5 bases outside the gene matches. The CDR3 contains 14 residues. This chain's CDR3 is CASSTTGSSYEQYF. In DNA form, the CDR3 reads TGTGCCAGCAGCACGACAGGGAGCTCCTACGAGCAGTACTTC.

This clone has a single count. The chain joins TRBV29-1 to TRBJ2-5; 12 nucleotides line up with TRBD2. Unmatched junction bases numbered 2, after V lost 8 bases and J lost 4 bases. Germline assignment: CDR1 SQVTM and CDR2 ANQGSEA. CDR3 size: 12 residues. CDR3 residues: CSPGLAGETQYF. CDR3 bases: TGCAGCCCGGGACTAGCGGGAGAGACCCAGTACTTC.

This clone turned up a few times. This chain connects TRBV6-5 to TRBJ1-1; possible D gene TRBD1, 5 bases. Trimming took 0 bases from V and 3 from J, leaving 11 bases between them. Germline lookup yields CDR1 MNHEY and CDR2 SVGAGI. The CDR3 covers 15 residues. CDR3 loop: CASSYSMGGDTEAFF. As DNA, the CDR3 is TGTGCCAGCAGTTACTCGATGGGGGGAGACACTGAAGCTTTCTTT.

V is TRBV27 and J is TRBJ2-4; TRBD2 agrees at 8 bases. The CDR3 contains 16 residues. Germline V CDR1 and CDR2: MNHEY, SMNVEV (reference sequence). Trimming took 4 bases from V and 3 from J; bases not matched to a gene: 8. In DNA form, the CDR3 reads TGTGCCAGCAGTTCGTTTGGTAGCGGGGTCAAAAACATTCAGTACTTC. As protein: CASSSFGSGVKNIQYF.

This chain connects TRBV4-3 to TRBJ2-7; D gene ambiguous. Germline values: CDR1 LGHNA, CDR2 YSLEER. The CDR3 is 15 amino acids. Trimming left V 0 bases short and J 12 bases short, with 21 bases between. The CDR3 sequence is CASSQDVGGMGPVYF. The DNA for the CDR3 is TGCGCCAGCAGCCAAGATGTAGGCGGAATGGGTCCGGTGTACTTC.